This passage covers 30 T cell receptor beta chains from one sample sequenced in a study of cytomegalovirus exposure and HLA in healthy donors. The table came from immunoSEQ multiplex PCR; TCRdb's copy has only in-frame clones and leaves some out. The data show around 63,000 clones, roughly 90% seen once. The source material was PBMCs. These receptor sequences come from a woman aged 18-35 years in good health and CMV-seronegative.

V and J are TRBV28 and TRBJ2-7, with a possible D match to TRBD2 (7 bases). The ends were cut back, 7 bases at V and 0 bases at J, with 16 bases in the middle. The CDR3 runs to 15 residues. Germline V gives CDR1 MDHEN, CDR2 SYDVKM. In nucleotides, the CDR3 is TGTGCCAGCATTCCCGGGGGGCCCCCCTCCTACGAGCAGTACTTC. It is translated as CASIPGGPPSYEQYF.

V gene TRBV5-4 combines with J gene TRBJ2-5; 12 nucleotides line up with TRBD2. After removal of 0 bases from V and 3 bases from J, the junction contained 6 bases not matched to a gene. Germline CDR1 is SGHNT and CDR2 is YYREEE (reference sequence). The CDR3 has 17 amino acids. The CDR3 region has the DNA TGTGCCAGCAGCTTGGGGCCTAGCGGGGGGGCAGAAGAGACCCAGTACTTC. It codes for CASSLGPSGGAEETQYF.

This clone has only one observation. V is TRBV7-9 and J is TRBJ1-3; unclear D gene. This CDR3 comprises 18 residues. CDR1 and CDR2 from the germline V gene are SEHNR and FQNEAQ (reference sequence). The V end lost 4 bases, the J end lost 0 bases, and 19 bases lay between the germline ends. CDR3 region: CASSSLKTGRSSGNTIYF. The CDR3, as DNA: TGTGCCAGCAGCTCACTAAAAACCGGGAGAAGCTCTGGAAACACCATATATTTT. The variable domain in full, with the rest retrieved from reference TRBV7-9 and TRBJ1-3, is DTGVSQNPRHKITKRGQNVTFRCDPISEHNRLYWYRQTLGQGPEFLTYFQNEAQLEKSRLLSDRFSAERPKGSFSTLEIQRTEQGDSAMYLCASSSLKTGRSSGNTIYFGEGSWLTVV.

This sequence joins TRBV7-6 and TRBJ2-5; 7 bases match TRBD1. Losses at the gene ends were 5 bases for V and 5 bases for J; bases not matched to a gene: 23. Germline CDR1 reads SGHVS; CDR2 reads FNYEAQ. The CDR3 is 19 residues long. CDR3 in amino acids: CASSPPPLQGKGFLETQYF. The CDR3 DNA is TGTGCCAGCAGCCCCCCCCCGCTACAGGGGAAGGGTTTTCTGGAGACCCAGTACTTC.

The chain joins TRBV7-2 to TRBJ2-7, with 12 bases aligning to TRBD2. This CDR3 spans 18 amino acids. V was clipped by 5 bases and J by 0 bases; unmatched bases: 11. Germline-derived CDR1 and CDR2 are SGHTA and FQGNSA. The CDR3 sequence: CASSLRTLTSGSSYEQYF. The CDR3, as DNA: TGTGCCAGCAGCCTACGGACTCTGACTAGCGGGAGCTCCTACGAGCAGTACTTC. Drawing the rest from reference TRBV7-2 and TRBJ2-7, the complete variable domain is GAGVSQSPSNKVTEKGKDVELRCDPISGHTALYWYRQSLGQGLEFLIYFQGNSAPDKSGLPSDRFSAERTGGSVSTLTIQRTQQEDSAVYLCASSLRTLTSGSSYEQYFGPGTRLTVT.

This chain connects TRBV28 to TRBJ1-5, with TRBD1 matching over 7 bases. Germline V lookup: CDR1 MDHEN, CDR2 SYDVKM. With V trimmed by 8 bases and J by 4 bases, 2 bases remained unmatched. The CDR3 length is 12 residues. The CDR3 protein is CASGQANQPQHF. The CDR3 DNA is TGTGCCAGCGGACAGGCGAATCAGCCCCAGCATTTT.

The chain's CDR3 is CASSLGGQGASEQYF. The CDR3 nucleotides read TGCGCCAGCAGCTTGGGGGGACAGGGGGCCAGCGAGCAGTACTTC. The chain carries TRBV5-1 and TRBJ2-7; TRBD1 matches at 12 bases. Germline V gene lookup returns CDR1 SGHRS and CDR2 YFSETQ. Trimming took 0 bases from V and 6 from J; bases not matched to a gene: 4. CDR3 length equals 15 residues.

As regards this clone: The sample contains more than one DNA sequence encoding this CDR3. J is TRBJ2-7 and V is TRBV4-1; possible D gene TRBD1, 5 bases. CDR1 is MGHRA, CDR2 YSYEKL, per germline. V lost 1 base and J 3 bases, leaving 7 bases between the germline ends. The CDR3 spans 13 residues. The CDR3 region is CASSQGTGYEQYF. As DNA, the CDR3 is TGCGCCAGCAGCCAAGGAACAGGCTACGAGCAGTACTTC.

The chain uses TRBV6-4 and TRBJ2-3; D may be TRBD1 (6 bases). Germline V CDR1 and CDR2: MRHNA, SNTAGT. The V end was cut by 0 bases, the J end by 2 bases, with 12 bases between. The CDR3 is 16 residues long. The CDR3 DNA is TGTGCCAGCAGTGACTCGAACAGGGCTGACACAGATACGCAGTATTTT. Residues: CASSDSNRADTDTQYF.

This chain uses TRBV10-2 with TRBJ2-1; 9 positions agree with TRBD1. The CDR3 loop spans 16 amino acids. J gave up 4 bases and V 0 bases, and 4 bases lay outside the gene matches. CDR1 WSHSY and CDR2 SAAADI come from the germline V gene. The CDR3 is CASSESLGQGYNEQFF. The CDR3 DNA follows: TGCGCCAGCAGTGAGTCGCTGGGACAGGGATACAATGAGCAGTTCTTC.

The chain joins TRBV4-1 to TRBJ2-3, with D possibly matching TRBD1 (5 bases). The CDR3 has 18 amino acids. The germline gives CDR1 MGHRA, CDR2 YSYEKL. V lost 4 bases, J lost 0 bases, and 20 bases lay in between. CDR3 in DNA: TGCGCCAGCAGCCTCCAGCCCCCGACAGATACTAGCACAGATACGCAGTATTTT. Translation: CASSLQPPTDTSTDTQYF.

Only one count was recorded for this clone. The chain recombines TRBV19 with TRBJ1-5; maybe TRBD1 (5 bases). Trimming left V 4 bases short and J 0 bases short, with 13 bases between. The CDR3 has 16 amino acids. CDR1 LNHDA and CDR2 SQIVND come from the germline V gene (reference sequence). In DNA, the CDR3 is TGTGCCAGTAGTACGGGGACTGGGAATAGCAATCAGCCCCAGCATTTT. Protein: CASSTGTGNSNQPQHF.

The CDR3: CASSYQTGANEQYF. CDR3 bases: TGTGCCAGCAGCTACCAGACAGGGGCAAACGAGCAGTACTTC. This chain joins TRBV7-6 and TRBJ2-7; 8 bases match TRBD1. This CDR3 comprises 14 residues. The ends lost 4 bases at V and 5 bases at J; junction bases unmatched: 7. The germline CDR1 and CDR2 sequences are SGHVS and FNYEAQ.

The V and J genes are TRBV27 and TRBJ2-1, with D tentatively TRBD2 (5 bases). V shed 4 bases and J shed 5 bases, with 12 bases lying between them. Germline CDR1 and CDR2: MNHEY and SMNVEV (reference sequence). The CDR3 is 14 amino acids. CDR3 in DNA: TGTGCCAGCAGTTATCTTTGGGGAGACAATGAGCAGTTCTTC. The encoded protein is CASSYLWGDNEQFF.

The chain couples TRBV6-6 to TRBJ2-3, with a possible D match to TRBD2 (6 bases). Germline V gene data show CDR1 as MNHNY and CDR2 as SVGAGI (reference sequence). The CDR3 is 13 amino acids. The ends were cut back, 6 bases at V and 4 bases at J, with 11 bases in the middle. The chain's CDR3 is CASSPRDSDTQYF. In nucleotides, the CDR3 is TGTGCCAGCAGCCCGCGGGACTCAGATACGCAGTATTTT.

The chain employs TRBV5-1 and TRBJ2-2; TRBD1 agrees at 9 bases. Germline CDR1 and CDR2: SGHRS and YFSETQ. Germline trimming cut 7 bases from V and 5 bases from J; bases unmatched to any gene: 12. The CDR3 extends over 16 amino acids. CDR3 DNA sequence: TGCGCCAGCGCCCCGACAGGGGGGTTTGTGACCGGGGAGCTGTTTTTT. Its protein is CASAPTGGFVTGELFF.

V and J are TRBV4-2 and TRBJ1-6; 9 bases are shared with TRBD1. From germline, CDR1 is LGHNA and CDR2 YNFKEQ. The CDR3 runs 16 residues. Unmatched junction bases numbered 12, after V lost 7 bases and J lost 8 bases. CDR3: CASTLILDRGDSPLHF. For the CDR3, the DNA is TGTGCCAGCACCCTGATTCTTGACAGGGGGGATTCACCCCTCCACTTT.

This chain connects TRBV7-7 to TRBJ2-5; TRBD2 is a possible D gene (6 bases). Trimming pared 6 bases from V and 5 bases from J, leaving 13 bases between. CDR1 is SSHAT and CDR2 is FNYEAQ in the germline V gene (reference sequence). This CDR3 is 13 amino acids long. CDR3 loop: CASSWRVAETQYF. The CDR3 nucleotides read TGTGCCAGCAGTTGGAGGGTGGCCGAGACCCAGTACTTC.

This chain links TRBV30 with TRBJ2-3; 12 positions agree with TRBD2. V was clipped by 5 bases and J by 2 bases; unmatched bases: 5. CDR1 and CDR2 from the germline V gene are GTSNPN and SVGIG (reference sequence). CDR3 size: 15 residues. The CDR3 is CAWDRLAGVTDTQYF. The CDR3 DNA follows: TGTGCCTGGGATCGACTAGCGGGGGTCACAGATACGCAGTATTTT.

V is TRBV7-2 and J is TRBJ2-7, with 10 bases matching TRBD2. The CDR3 length is 16 residues. Germline CDR1 SGHTA, CDR2 FQGNSA. V was clipped by 5 bases and J by 0 bases; unmatched bases: 7. CDR3 protein: CASSRPGTSDSYEQYF. The CDR3 coding sequence is TGTGCCAGCAGCCGACCAGGGACTAGCGACTCCTACGAGCAGTACTTC.

This clone appeared a few times. This sequence joins TRBV5-1 and TRBJ2-1; 10 bases fit TRBD2. CDR3 length equals 16 residues. The V and J ends lost 4 bases and 7 bases, in that order; junction bases with no gene match: 11. Per the germline V gene, CDR1 is SGHRS and CDR2 is YFSETQ. CDR3 in DNA: TGCGCCAGCAGCGCCAATGAAGCGGGAGGGGGAAATGAGCAGTTCTTC. It encodes CASSANEAGGGNEQFF.

This chain connects TRBV25-1 to TRBJ2-6; D perhaps matches TRBD1 (6 bases). Germline V CDR1 and CDR2: MGHDK, SYGVNS. Deletions cut 4 bases from V and 1 base from J, with 17 bases between. The CDR3 consists of 18 residues. CDR3 region: CASSGHGDTLSGANVLTF. The CDR3 DNA follows: TGTGCCAGCAGTGGGCACGGGGACACCCTTTCTGGGGCCAACGTCCTGACTTTC.

This sequence joins TRBV30 and TRBJ2-7; 8 bases align to TRBD1. The J segment lost 3 bases and the V segment lost 4 bases, leaving 8 bases of the junction unmatched. Looked up from germline, CDR1 is GTSNPN and CDR2 is SVGIG (reference sequence). The CDR3 covers 14 residues. The DNA for the CDR3 is TGTGCCTGGACTACTGGACAGGGACTCTACGAGCAGTACTTC. This sequence encodes CAWTTGQGLYEQYF.

The rearrangement uses TRBV29-1 and TRBJ2-3, with 14 positions matching TRBD2. The junction had 11 bases not matched to a gene; V was cut back by 6 bases and J by 0 bases. This CDR3 is 18 amino acids long. Germline CDR1 and CDR2: SQVTM and ANQGSEA. The CDR3 coding sequence is TGCAGCGTCCAGCTACGGACTAGCGGGAGGCTGAGCACAGATACGCAGTATTTT. This encodes CSVQLRTSGRLSTDTQYF.

The V and J genes are TRBV13 and TRBJ2-1; 9 bases are a match to TRBD2. V shed 5 bases and J 13 bases; nucleotides not matched to a gene: 18. This CDR3 contains 16 residues. Germline V gene data show CDR1 as PRHDT and CDR2 as FYEKMQ (reference sequence). The chain's CDR3 is CASSAEASGAPLEQFF. The DNA for the CDR3 is TGTGCCAGCAGCGCCGAGGCTAGCGGGGCCCCCCTCGAACAGTTCTTC.

The chain carries TRBV28 and TRBJ1-1; a possible D gene is TRBD1 (5 bases). V lost 3 bases and J lost 1, with 15 bases in between. The germline gives CDR1 MDHEN, CDR2 SYDVKM. This CDR3 has 16 residues. This CDR3 reads CASSFGREVWNTEAFF. Here the CDR3 DNA reads TGTGCCAGCAGTTTTGGCAGGGAGGTTTGGAACACTGAAGCTTTCTTT.

CDR3 sequence (DNA): TGTGCCAGCAGCCCCCGGGGGACGGGGGACACTGAAGCTTTCTTT. It translates to CASSPRGTGDTEAFF. The chain uses TRBV7-9 and TRBJ1-1; the D gene is possibly TRBD1 (5 bases). V dropped 5 bases and J dropped 3 bases, with 16 bases sitting between them. CDR1 SEHNR and CDR2 FQNEAQ come from the germline V gene (reference sequence). The CDR3 sequence is 15 residues long.

This clone was seen only a few times. The gene calls are TRBV7-2 and TRBJ1-6; D remains ambiguous. V was trimmed by 3 bases and J by 0 bases, leaving 6 bases between them. CDR3 length: 15 residues. In germline, CDR1 is SGHTA, CDR2 FQGNSA. DNA for the CDR3: TGTGCCAGCAGCTTTTCCAACTCCTATAATTCACCCCTCCACTTT. It translates to CASSFSNSYNSPLHF. The full variable domain, completed using reference TRBV7-2 and TRBJ1-6, is GAGVSQSPSNKVTEKGKDVELRCDPISGHTALYWYRQSLGQGLEFLIYFQGNSAPDKSGLPSDRFSAERTGGSVSTLTIQRTQQEDSAVYLCASSFSNSYNSPLHFGNGTRLTVT.

The rearrangement links TRBV19 to TRBJ2-2; 8 bases are a match to TRBD1. J was trimmed by 3 bases and V by 8 bases; bases with no gene match: 11. The CDR3 length is 16 residues. Germline CDR1 LNHDA, CDR2 SQIVND (reference sequence). The CDR3 region has the DNA TGTGCCAGTCTACTCGCTGGACAGGGAGACACCGGGGAGCTGTTTTTT. Protein: CASLLAGQGDTGELFF.

The gene calls are TRBV27 and TRBJ2-7; 10 bases map to TRBD1. The CDR3 sequence is 16 residues long. Per germline, CDR1 MNHEY and CDR2 SMNVEV (reference sequence). V shed 5 bases and J 2 bases; nucleotides not matched to a gene: 9. The CDR3 reads CASSPHSGQGPYEQYF. In DNA form, the CDR3 reads TGTGCCAGCAGTCCCCACTCGGGACAGGGGCCCTACGAGCAGTACTTC.